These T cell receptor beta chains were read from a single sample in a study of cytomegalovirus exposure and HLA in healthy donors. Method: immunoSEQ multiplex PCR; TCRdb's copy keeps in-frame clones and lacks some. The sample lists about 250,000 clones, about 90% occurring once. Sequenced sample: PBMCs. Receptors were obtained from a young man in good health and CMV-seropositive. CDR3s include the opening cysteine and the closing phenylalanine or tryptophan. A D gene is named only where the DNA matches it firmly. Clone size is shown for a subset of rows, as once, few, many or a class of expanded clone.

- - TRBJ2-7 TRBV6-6 CASSYGGNLYEQYF TGTGCCAGCAGTTACGGCGGAAACTTGTACGAGCAGTACTTC
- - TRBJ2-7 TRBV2 CASSENYEQYF TGTGCCAGCAGTGAGAACTACGAGCAGTACTTC
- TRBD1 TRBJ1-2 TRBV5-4 CASSSGTGATSTGYTF TGTGCCAGCAGCTCGGGGACAGGGGCCACATCGACTGGCTACACCTTC
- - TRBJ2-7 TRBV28 CASSFIADSYEQYF TGTGCCAGCAGTTTTATTGCAGATTCCTACGAGCAGTACTTC
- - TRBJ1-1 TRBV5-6 CASSLAFNRAMNTEAFF TGTGCCAGCAGCTTGGCCTTTAACAGGGCGATGAACACTGAAGCTTTCTTT
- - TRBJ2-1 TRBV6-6 CASRQTGLPFF TGTGCCAGCAGACAGACCGGACTCCCGTTCTTC
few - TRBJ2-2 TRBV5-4 CASSPDSLNTGELFF TGTGCCAGCAGCCCCGACAGTTTGAACACCGGGGAGCTGTTTTTT
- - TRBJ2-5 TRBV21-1 CASSKKGQGSQETQYF TGTGCCAGCAGCAAAAAGGGACAGGGTTCGCAAGAGACCCAGTACTTC
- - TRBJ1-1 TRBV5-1 CASRETGNPEAFF TGCGCCAGTAGGGAAACAGGGAACCCTGAAGCTTTCTTT
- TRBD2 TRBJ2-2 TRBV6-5 CASSSTSGSGTGELFF TGTGCCAGCAGTTCGACTAGCGGGAGTGGCACCGGGGAGCTGTTTTTT
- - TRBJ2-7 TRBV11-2 CASSLYSEARQYF TGTGCCAGCAGCTTATATTCGGAAGCGCGGCAGTACTTC
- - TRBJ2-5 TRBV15 CATSRELGPTRSETQYF TGTGCCACCAGCAGAGAGTTGGGGCCGACTAGGTCCGAGACCCAGTACTTC
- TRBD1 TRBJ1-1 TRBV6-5 CASRTGGATEAFF TGTGCCAGCAGGACAGGGGGAGCCACTGAAGCTTTCTTT
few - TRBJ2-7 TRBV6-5 CASSRGESYEQYF TGTGCCAGCAGCCGTGGGGAGTCCTACGAGCAGTACTTC
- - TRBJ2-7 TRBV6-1 CASSAGWGPYEQYF TGTGCCAGCAGTGCGGGTTGGGGCCCCTACGAGCAGTACTTC
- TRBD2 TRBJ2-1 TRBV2 CASREGLAGYNEQFF TGTGCCAGCAGAGAAGGACTAGCGGGATACAATGAGCAGTTCTTC
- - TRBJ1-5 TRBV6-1 CASDGRGNQPQHF TGTGCCAGCGACGGCAGGGGCAATCAGCCCCAGCATTTT
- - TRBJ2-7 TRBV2 CASTRRTAISYEQYF TGTGCCAGCACCCGCCGGACAGCCATCTCCTACGAGCAGTACTTC
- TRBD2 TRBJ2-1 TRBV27 CASSLSGLGYEQFF TGTGCCAGCAGTTTATCGGGACTAGGATATGAGCAGTTCTTC
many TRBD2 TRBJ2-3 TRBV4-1 CASSRIAGEGDTQYF TGCGCCAGCAGCCGGATAGCGGGAGAGGGAGATACGCAGTATTTT
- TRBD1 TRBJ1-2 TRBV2 CASTPVGQGVVHGYTF TGTGCCAGCACCCCGGTCGGACAGGGGGTCGTGCATGGCTACACCTTC
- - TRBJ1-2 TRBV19 CASSTPRTVGVYGYTF TGTGCCAGTAGTACCCCCCGGACAGTGGGAGTCTATGGCTACACCTTC
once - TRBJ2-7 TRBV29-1 CSVEDLRDRYEQYF TGCAGCGTTGAAGATCTGCGGGACCGCTACGAGCAGTACTTC
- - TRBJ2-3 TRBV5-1 CASSLRTDTQYF TGCGCCAGCAGCTTGCGCACAGATACGCAGTATTTT
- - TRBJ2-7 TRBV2 CASSADLNYEQYF TGTGCCAGCAGCGCCGACCTGAACTACGAGCAGTACTTC
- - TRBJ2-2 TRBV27 CASSVPSRSENTGELFF TGTGCCAGCAGTGTCCCTAGCAGGTCTGAGAACACCGGGGAGCTGTTTTTT
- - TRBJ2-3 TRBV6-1 CASSESYTTDTQYF TGTGCCAGCAGTGAAAGTTACACCACAGATACGCAGTATTTT
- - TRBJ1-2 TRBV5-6 CASSFSGTYGYTF TGTGCCAGCAGCTTTTCCGGGACTTATGGCTACACCTTC
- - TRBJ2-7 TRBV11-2 CASIIPGFGRVSEQYF TGTGCCAGCATCATCCCAGGCTTTGGGCGGGTCTCAGAGCAGTACTTC
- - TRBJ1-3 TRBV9 CASSASGNTIYF TGTGCCAGCTCCGCCTCTGGAAACACCATATATTTT
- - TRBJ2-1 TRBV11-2 CASSLGLDNEQFF TGTGCCAGCAGCTTAGGGTTGGACAATGAGCAGTTCTTC
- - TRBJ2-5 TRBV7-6 CASSPGSEETQYF TGTGCCAGCAGCCCGGGGAGTGAAGAGACCCAGTACTTC
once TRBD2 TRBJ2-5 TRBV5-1 CASSPGTTQETQYF TGCGCCAGCAGCCCTGGGACTACCCAGGAGACCCAGTACTTC
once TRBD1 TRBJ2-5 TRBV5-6 CASSSTGAQETQYF TGTGCCAGCAGCTCTACAGGGGCCCAAGAGACCCAGTACTTC
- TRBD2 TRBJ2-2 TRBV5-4 CASSLAGGGSGTGELFF TGTGCCAGCAGCTTGGCTGGGGGAGGGTCCGGGACCGGGGAGCTGTTTTTT
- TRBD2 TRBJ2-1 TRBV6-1 CASRGLAGGGNEQFF TGTGCCAGCAGGGGTTTAGCGGGAGGGGGCAATGAGCAGTTCTTC
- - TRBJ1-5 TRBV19 CASNIGRGNQPQHF TGTGCCAGTAACATAGGTCGGGGAAATCAGCCCCAGCATTTT
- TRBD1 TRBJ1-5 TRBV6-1 CASRVSRGENQPQHF TGTGCCAGCAGGGTATCCAGGGGGGAAAATCAGCCCCAGCATTTT
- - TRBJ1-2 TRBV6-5 CASSYYPPGGRGGYTF TGTGCCAGCAGTTACTACCCCCCCGGGGGGCGAGGCGGCTACACCTTC
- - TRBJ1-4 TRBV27 CASSYLGERHEKLFF TGTGCCAGCAGTTATCTTGGGGAACGTCATGAAAAACTGTTTTTT
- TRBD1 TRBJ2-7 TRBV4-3 CASSQWGQGGEQYF TGCGCCAGCAGCCAATGGGGACAGGGCGGCGAGCAGTACTTC
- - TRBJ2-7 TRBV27 CASSFDRYYEQYF TGTGCCAGCAGTTTTGACAGATACTACGAGCAGTACTTC
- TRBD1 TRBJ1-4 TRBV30 CAWREQGPGRLFF TGTGCCTGGAGAGAACAGGGGCCTGGTCGTCTGTTTTTT
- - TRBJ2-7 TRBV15 CATSRGARAARGEQYF TGTGCCACCAGCAGAGGGGCCCGGGCAGCGCGGGGCGAGCAGTACTTC
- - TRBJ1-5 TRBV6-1 CASKGLNNQPQHF TGTGCCAGCAAGGGACTGAACAATCAGCCCCAGCATTTT
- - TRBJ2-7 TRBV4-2 CASSQDLGLSYEQYF TGTGCCAGCAGCCAAGATCTGGGTCTATCCTACGAGCAGTACTTC
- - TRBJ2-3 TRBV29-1 CSVGRGTGRDTQYF TGCAGCGTGGGGCGGGGGACAGGAAGGGATACGCAGTATTTT
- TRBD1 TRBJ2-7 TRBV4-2 CASSQAPGQAYEQYF TGTGCCAGCAGCCAAGCCCCAGGACAGGCCTACGAGCAGTACTTC
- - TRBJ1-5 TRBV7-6 CASSLEYNQPQHF TGTGCCAGCAGCTTAGAGTACAATCAGCCCCAGCATTTT
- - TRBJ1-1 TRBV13 CASSLGGIEAFF TGTGCCAGCAGCTTAGGAGGGATTGAAGCTTTCTTT
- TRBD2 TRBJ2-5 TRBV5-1 CASSLRSGTSGTVGGETQYF TGCGCCAGCAGCTTGCGGTCCGGGACTAGCGGAACCGTCGGGGGGGAGACCCAGTACTTC
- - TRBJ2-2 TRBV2 CASFQELNTGELFF TGTGCCAGCTTTCAAGAACTTAACACCGGGGAGCTGTTTTTT
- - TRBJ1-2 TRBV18 CASSPPRRANYGYTF TGTGCCAGCTCACCACCCCGAAGGGCTAACTATGGCTACACCTTC
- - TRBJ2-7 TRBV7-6 CASSPRDRRTYEQYF TGTGCCAGCAGCCCTCGAGACAGACGAACCTACGAGCAGTACTTC
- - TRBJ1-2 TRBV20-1 CSGRRGYGYTF TGCAGTGGAAGGAGGGGCTATGGCTACACCTTC